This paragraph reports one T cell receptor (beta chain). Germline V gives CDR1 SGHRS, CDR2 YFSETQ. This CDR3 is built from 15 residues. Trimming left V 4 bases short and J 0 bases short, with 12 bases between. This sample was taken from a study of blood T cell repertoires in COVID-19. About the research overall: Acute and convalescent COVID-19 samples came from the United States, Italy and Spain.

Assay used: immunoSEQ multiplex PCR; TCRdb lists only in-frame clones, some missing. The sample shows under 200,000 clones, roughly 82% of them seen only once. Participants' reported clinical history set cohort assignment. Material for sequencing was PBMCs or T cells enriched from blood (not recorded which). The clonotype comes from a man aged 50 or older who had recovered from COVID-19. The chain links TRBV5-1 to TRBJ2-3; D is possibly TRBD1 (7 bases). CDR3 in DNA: TGCGCCAGCAGCCCCCAGGGGGGTAGCACAGATACGCAGTATTTT. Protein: CASSPQGGSTDTQYF.